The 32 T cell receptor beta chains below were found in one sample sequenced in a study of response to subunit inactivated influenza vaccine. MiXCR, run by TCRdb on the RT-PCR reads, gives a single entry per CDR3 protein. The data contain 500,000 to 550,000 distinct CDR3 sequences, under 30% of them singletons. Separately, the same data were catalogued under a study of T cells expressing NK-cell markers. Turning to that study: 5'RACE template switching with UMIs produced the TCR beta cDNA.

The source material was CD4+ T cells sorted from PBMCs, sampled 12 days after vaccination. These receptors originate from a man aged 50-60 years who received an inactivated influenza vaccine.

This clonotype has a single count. The CDR3 sequence: CASSLIGGGTGELFF. CDR3 nucleotides: TGTGCCAGCAGCTTAATCGGGGGGGGCACCGGGGAGCTGTTTTTT. V is TRBV7-2 and J is TRBJ2-2, with 8 bases identical to TRBD2. This CDR3 is 15 amino acids long. Per the germline V gene, CDR1 is SGHTA and CDR2 is FQGNSA. The V segment lost 2 bases and the J segment 4 bases; nucleotides outside the gene matches: 3.

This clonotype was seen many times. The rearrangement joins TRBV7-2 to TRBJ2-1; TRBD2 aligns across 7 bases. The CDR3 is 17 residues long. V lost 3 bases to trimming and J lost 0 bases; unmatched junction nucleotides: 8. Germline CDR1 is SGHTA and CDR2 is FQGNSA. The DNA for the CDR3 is TGTGCCAGCAGCTTCGCACTAGCGCAGAGCTCCTACAATGAGCAGTTCTTC. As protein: CASSFALAQSSYNEQFF.

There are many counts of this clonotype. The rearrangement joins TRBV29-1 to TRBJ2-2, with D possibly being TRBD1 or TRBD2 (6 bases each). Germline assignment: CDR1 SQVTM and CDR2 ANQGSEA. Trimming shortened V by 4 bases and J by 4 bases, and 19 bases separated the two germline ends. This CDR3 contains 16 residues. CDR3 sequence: CSVGTFGGGITGELFF. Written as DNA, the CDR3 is TGCAGCGTTGGGACTTTTGGAGGGGGTATCACCGGGGAGCTGTTTTTT.

CDR3 sequence (DNA): TGTGCCAGCAGTTTAGGGGGGACGCCGTACGCTGAAGCTTTCTTT. Translating it yields CASSLGGTPYAEAFF. V is TRBV12-3 or TRBV12-4 and J is TRBJ1-1, with D perhaps TRBD1 (5 bases). V lost 1 base and J 6 bases, leaving 15 bases between the germline ends. The CDR3 totals 15 residues.

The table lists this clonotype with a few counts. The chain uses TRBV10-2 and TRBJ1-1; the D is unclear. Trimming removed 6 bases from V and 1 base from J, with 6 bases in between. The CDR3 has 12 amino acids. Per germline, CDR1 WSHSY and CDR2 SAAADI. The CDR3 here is CASSYGNTEAFF. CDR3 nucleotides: TGCGCCAGCAGCTACGGGAACACTGAAGCTTTCTTT.

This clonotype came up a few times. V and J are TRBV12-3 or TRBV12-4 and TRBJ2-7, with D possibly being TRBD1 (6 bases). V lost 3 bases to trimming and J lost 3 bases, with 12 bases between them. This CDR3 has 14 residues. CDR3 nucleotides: TGTGCCAGCAGTTTTTCGGCACAGGGCTACGAGCAGTACTTC. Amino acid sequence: CASSFSAQGYEQYF.

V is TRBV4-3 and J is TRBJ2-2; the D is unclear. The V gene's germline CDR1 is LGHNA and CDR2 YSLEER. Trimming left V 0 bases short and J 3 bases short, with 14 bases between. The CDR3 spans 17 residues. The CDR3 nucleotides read TGCGCCAGCAGCCAAGAGCGGCCAGGCGTTGACACCGGGGAGCTGTTTTTT. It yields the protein CASSQERPGVDTGELFF.

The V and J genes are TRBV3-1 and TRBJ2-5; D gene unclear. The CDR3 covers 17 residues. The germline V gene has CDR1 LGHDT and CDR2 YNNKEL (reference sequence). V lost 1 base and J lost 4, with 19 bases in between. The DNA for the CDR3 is TGTGCCAGCAGCCAAGGCCAGACGGGCCGTTTCGGAGAGACCCAGTACTTC. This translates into CASSQGQTGRFGETQYF.

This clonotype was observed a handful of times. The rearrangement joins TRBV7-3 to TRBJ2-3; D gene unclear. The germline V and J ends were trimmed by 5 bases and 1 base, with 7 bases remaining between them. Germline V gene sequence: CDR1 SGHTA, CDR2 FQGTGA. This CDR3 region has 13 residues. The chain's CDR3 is CASSTSRTDTQYF. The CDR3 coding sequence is TGTGCCAGCAGCACCTCACGCACAGATACGCAGTATTTT. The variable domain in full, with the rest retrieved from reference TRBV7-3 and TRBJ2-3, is GAGVSQTPSNKVTEKGKYVELRCDPISGHTALYWYRQSLGQGPEFLIYFQGTGAADDSGLPNDRFFAVRPEGSVSTLKIQRTERGDSAVYLCASSTSRTDTQYFGPGTRLTVL.

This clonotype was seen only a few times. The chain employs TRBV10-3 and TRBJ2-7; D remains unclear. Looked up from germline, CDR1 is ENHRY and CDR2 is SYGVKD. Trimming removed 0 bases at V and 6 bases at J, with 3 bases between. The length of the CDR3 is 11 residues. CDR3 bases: TGTGCCATCAGTGAGTCGACCGAGCAGTACTTC. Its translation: CAISESTEQYF.

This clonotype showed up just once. CDR3 residues: CASSPLGRGGSDTQYF. CDR3 sequence (DNA): TGTGCCAGCAGTCCCCTGGGCAGGGGCGGCTCAGATACGCAGTATTTT. The V call is TRBV6-2 or TRBV6-3, the J call TRBJ2-3; D perhaps matches TRBD1 (6 bases). The V gene's germline CDR1 is MNHEY and CDR2 SVGEGT. V lost 5 bases and J lost 4, with 19 bases in between. The CDR3 extends over 16 amino acids.

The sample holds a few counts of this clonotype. The CDR3 sequence: CASSHRRGANIQYF. The DNA of the CDR3 is TGTGCCAGCAGTCACCGACGGGGAGCAAACATTCAGTACTTC. V and J are TRBV12-3 or TRBV12-4 and TRBJ2-4; perhaps TRBD2 as D (5 bases). Trimming stripped 5 bases from V and 6 bases from J, with 14 bases between. The CDR3 has 14 residues.

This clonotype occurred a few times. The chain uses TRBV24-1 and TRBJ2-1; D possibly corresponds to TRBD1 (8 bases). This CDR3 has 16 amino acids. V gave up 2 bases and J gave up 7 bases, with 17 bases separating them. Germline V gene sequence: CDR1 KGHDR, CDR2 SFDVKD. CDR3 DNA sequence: TGTGCCACCAGTGATTCAAACAGGGGGGGTTGGAATGAGCAGTTCTTC. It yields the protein CATSDSNRGGWNEQFF.

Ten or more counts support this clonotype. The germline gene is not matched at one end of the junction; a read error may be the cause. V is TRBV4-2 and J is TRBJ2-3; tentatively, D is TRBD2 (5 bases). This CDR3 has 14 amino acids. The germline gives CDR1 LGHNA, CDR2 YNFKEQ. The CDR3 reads CASSQAIRGDTQYF. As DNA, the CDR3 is TGTGCCAGCAGTCAAGCCATACGCGGGGATACGCAGTATTTT.

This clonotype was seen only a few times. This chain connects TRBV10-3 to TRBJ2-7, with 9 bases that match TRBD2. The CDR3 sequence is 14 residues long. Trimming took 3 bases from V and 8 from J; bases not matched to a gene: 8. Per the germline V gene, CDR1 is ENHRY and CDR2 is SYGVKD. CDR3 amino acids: CAISEGGSGSKQYF. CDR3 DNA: TGTGCCATCAGTGAAGGAGGTAGCGGGAGCAAGCAGTACTTC.

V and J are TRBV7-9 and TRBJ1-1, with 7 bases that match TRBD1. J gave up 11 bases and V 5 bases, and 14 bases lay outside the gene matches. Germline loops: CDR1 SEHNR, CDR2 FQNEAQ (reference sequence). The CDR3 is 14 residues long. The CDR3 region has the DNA TGTGCCAGCAGCGCACGGGGATTACAGGGGCCTGCTTTCTTT. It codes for CASSARGLQGPAFF.

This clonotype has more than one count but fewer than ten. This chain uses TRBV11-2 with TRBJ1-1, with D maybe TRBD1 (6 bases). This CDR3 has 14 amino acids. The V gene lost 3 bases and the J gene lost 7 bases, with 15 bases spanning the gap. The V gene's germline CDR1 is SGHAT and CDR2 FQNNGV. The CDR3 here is CASSLNRAAREAFF. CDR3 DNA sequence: TGTGCCAGCAGCTTGAACAGGGCAGCCCGTGAAGCTTTCTTT.

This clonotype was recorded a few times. The CDR3 sequence is CASSRGAGRDTQYF. For the CDR3, the DNA is TGTGCCAGCAGCCGAGGGGCCGGCAGGGATACGCAGTATTTT. This chain links TRBV7-2 with TRBJ2-3; tentatively, D is TRBD1 or TRBD2 (5 bases each). This CDR3 spans 14 amino acids. Germline V CDR1 and CDR2: SGHTA, FQGNSA. Between the trimmed V and J ends, which lost 5 bases and 6 bases, there was a span of 15 bases.

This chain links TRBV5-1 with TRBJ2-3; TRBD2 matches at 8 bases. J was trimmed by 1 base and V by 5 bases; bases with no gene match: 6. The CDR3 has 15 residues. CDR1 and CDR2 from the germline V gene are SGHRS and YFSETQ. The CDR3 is CASSRGGQGTDTQYF. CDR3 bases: TGCGCCAGCAGTCGGGGGGGTCAGGGCACAGATACGCAGTATTTT.

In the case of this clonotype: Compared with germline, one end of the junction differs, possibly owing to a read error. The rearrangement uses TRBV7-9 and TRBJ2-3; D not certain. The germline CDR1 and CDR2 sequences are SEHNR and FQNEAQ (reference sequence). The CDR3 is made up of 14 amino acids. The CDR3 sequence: CASSLGIPSDTQYF. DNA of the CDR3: TGTGCTAGCAGCTTAGGGATCCCCTCTGATACGCAGTATTTT.

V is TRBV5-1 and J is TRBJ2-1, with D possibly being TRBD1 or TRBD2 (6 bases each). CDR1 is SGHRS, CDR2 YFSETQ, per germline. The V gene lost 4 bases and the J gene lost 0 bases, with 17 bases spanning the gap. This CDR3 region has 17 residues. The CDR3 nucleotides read TGCGCCAGCAGCCTTTCCGGGGGCGGAAGCTCCTACAATGAGCAGTTCTTC. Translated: CASSLSGGGSSYNEQFF.

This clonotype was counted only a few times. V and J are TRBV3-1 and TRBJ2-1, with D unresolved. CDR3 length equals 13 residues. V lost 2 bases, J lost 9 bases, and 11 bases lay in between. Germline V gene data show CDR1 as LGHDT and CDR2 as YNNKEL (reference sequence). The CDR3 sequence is CASSQRHSLEQFF. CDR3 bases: TGTGCCAGCAGCCAAAGGCATTCTCTTGAGCAGTTCTTC.

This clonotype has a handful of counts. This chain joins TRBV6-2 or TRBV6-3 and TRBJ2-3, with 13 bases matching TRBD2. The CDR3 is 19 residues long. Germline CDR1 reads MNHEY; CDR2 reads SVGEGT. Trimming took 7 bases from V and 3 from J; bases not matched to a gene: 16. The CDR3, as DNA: TGTGCCAGCATCAATCCCGGGACTAGCGGGGACCCCCGAACAGATACGCAGTATTTT. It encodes CASINPGTSGDPRTDTQYF.

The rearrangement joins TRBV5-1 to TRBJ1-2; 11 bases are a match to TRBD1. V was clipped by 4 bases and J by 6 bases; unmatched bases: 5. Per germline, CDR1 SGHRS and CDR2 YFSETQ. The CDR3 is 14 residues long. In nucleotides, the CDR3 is TGCGCCAGCAGCCCTGGGACAGGGGGGAATGGCTACACCTTC. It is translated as CASSPGTGGNGYTF.

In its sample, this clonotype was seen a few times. CDR3 in DNA: TGCAGTGCTGGCGGGACAATCTATGGCTACACCTTC. Translating it yields CSAGGTIYGYTF. This chain uses TRBV20-1 with TRBJ1-2; TRBD1 is a possible D gene (6 bases). This CDR3 contains 12 residues. V was clipped by 5 bases and J by 4 bases, with 11 bases between them. CDR1 and CDR2 (germline): DFQATT, SNEGSKA (reference sequence).

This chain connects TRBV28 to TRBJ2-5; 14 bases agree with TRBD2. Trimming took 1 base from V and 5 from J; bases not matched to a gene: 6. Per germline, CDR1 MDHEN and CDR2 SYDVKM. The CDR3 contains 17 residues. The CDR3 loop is CASSLLTSGRAKETQYF. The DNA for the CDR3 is TGTGCCAGCAGTTTATTGACTAGCGGGAGGGCAAAGGAGACCCAGTACTTC.

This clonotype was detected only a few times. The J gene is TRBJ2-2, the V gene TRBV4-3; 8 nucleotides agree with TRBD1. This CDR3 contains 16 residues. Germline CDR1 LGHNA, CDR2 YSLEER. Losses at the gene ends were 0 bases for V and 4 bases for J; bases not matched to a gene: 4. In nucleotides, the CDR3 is TGCGCCAGCAGCCAAGATAACAGGGGGATCACCGGGGAGCTGTTTTTT. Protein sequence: CASSQDNRGITGELFF.

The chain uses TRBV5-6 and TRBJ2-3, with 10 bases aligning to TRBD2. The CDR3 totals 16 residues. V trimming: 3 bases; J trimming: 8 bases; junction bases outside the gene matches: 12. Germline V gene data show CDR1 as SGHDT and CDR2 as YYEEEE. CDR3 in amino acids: CASSSTRLAGVPTQYF. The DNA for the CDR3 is TGTGCCAGCAGCTCGACCCGTCTAGCGGGGGTACCTACGCAGTATTTT.

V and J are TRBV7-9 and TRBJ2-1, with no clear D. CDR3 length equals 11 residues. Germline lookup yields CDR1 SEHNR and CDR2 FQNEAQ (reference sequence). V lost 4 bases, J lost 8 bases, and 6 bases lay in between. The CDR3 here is CASSYAHEQFF. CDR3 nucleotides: TGTGCCAGCAGCTATGCCCATGAGCAGTTCTTC.

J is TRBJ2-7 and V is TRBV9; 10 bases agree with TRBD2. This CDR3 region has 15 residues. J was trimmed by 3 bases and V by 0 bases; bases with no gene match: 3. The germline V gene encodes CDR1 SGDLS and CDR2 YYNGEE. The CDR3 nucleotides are TGTGCCAGCAGCGTAGGAGCGGGAGGGTACTACGAGCAGTACTTC. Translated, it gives CASSVGAGGYYEQYF.

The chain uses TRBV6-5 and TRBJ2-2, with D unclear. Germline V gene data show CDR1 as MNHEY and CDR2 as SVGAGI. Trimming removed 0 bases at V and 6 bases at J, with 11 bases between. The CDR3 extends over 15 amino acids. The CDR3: CASSYSTPKAGELFF. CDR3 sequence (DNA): TGTGCCAGCAGTTACTCGACGCCCAAGGCCGGGGAGCTGTTTTTT.

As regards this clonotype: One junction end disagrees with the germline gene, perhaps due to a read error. The CDR3 DNA is TGTGCCGGCAGCCGACAGCTGCAAAAACTGTTTTTT. Amino acids: CAGSRQLQKLFF. The genes are TRBV7-9 and TRBJ1-4; possibly TRBD1 for D (5 bases). The CDR3 runs 12 residues. The germline V gene has CDR1 SEHNR and CDR2 FQNEAQ (reference sequence).